The sequence of this T cell receptor beta chain was determined in a study of Ad26.COV2.S vaccination and SARS-CoV-2 variants. As for the study in general: Once or twice, 56 days apart, Ad26.COV2.S was delivered intramuscularly. Overall study results and limits: There was a possibility that the TCR breadth and depth analyses underestimated total T cell responses. Vaccinees displayed broader spike-specific TCR repertoires than placebo recipients.

Treatment noted: some 19 received Ad26.COV2.S at low or high dose, single or two shots; several received placebo; per-sample allocation not given. Following the first vaccine or placebo injection, samples were taken on day 63. This clone was observed once. Its specificity is not known. CDR3 length: 14 amino acids. Per germline, CDR1 LNHDA and CDR2 SQIVND (reference sequence). V lost 4 bases to trimming and J lost 2 bases; unmatched junction nucleotides: 2. The method was immunoSEQ multiplex PCR; TCRdb's version includes in-frame clones alone and lacks a portion of them. The sample consists of approximately 480,000 clones, roughly 85% of them appearing once.

Sequenced material: peripheral blood, taken in a trial of Ad26.COV2.S vaccine versus placebo. The chain combines TRBV19 with TRBJ2-1; TRBD1 agrees at 7 bases. This receptor was obtained from a person between 18 and 65 years old who received the Ad26.COV2.S COVID-19 vaccine or a placebo. This chain's CDR3 is CASSTGGTYNEQFF. The CDR3 bases are TGTGCCAGTAGTACAGGGGGAACCTACAATGAGCAGTTCTTC.